This T cell receptor (beta chain) stems from a study of blood T cell repertoires in COVID-19. Overall study: Collection of acute and convalescent COVID-19 samples took place in the United States, Italy and Spain. The analysed material was cDNA or gDNA that came from T cells, B-cell-depleted T cells, or PBMCs.

In the authors' workflow: Quantification of nucleated cells was approximated via reference gene primer amplification. Produced via immunoSEQ multiplex PCR; TCRdb's table is partial and in-frame only. Clone size and V and J calls were adopted from that table, with D and trimming inferred from the DNA. The sample has approximately 200,000 clones; around nine tenths are singletons. The CDR3 extends over 12 amino acids. CDR1 is GTSNPN and CDR2 is SVGIG in the germline V gene (reference sequence). V shed 7 bases and J shed 8 bases, with 14 bases lying between them. The specimen sequenced was peripheral blood. The V call is TRBV30, the J call TRBJ1-4; D is unclear. The TCR was taken from a man in his sixties who had recovered from COVID-19. CDR3 nucleotides: TGTGCCTCCTCACGAGTGGGCGAAAAACTGTTTTTT. Protein: CASSRVGEKLFF.